This entry describes one T cell receptor (beta chain). The antigen is undetermined. The CDR3 consists of 13 residues. Trimming took 7 bases from V and 6 from J, leaving 18 bases between them. In germline, CDR1 is GTSNPN, CDR2 SVGIG (reference sequence). The source of the sample is a study of cytomegalovirus exposure and HLA in healthy donors. About the research overall: The same platform was used for the 130 or so validation repertoires as for the roughly 670 first-cohort repertoires, as reported in a later analysis. Study-level results: Some 150 TCR beta chains were listed as cytomegalovirus-associated. CMV antigen specificity was confirmed in vitro for three CMV-associated chains.

TCRdb's table, derived via immunoSEQ multiplex PCR, lists solely in-frame clones and lacks some. The sample yields 200,000 to 250,000 clones, roughly 85% seen once. This TCR was sampled from a woman aged 18-29 years in good health and CMV-seronegative. Sample: PBMCs. This chain joins TRBV30 and TRBJ1-1; D gene unclear. The CDR3 DNA sequence: TGTGCCTCCGAAAGGACCTCTGGGGCTGAAGCTTTCTTT. It specifies CASERTSGAEAFF.